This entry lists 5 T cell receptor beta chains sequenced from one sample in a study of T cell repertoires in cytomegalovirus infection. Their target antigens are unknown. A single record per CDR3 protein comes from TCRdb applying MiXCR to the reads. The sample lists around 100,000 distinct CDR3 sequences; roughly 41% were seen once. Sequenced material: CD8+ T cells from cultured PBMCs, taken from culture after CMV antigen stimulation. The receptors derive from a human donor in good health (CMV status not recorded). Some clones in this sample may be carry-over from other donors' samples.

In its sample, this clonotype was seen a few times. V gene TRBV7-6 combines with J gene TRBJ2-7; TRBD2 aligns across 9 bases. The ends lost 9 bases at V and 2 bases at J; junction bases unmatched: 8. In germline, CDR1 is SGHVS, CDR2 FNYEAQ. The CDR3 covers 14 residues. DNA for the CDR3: TGTGCCAGTACATCCGGGACTAGCCCCTACGAGCAGTACTTC. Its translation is CASTSGTSPYEQYF.

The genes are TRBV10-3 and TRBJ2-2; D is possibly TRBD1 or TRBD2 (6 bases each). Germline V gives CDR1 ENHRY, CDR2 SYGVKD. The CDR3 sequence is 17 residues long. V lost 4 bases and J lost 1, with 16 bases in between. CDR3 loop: CAISAARGEVNTGELFF. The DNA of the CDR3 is TGTGCCATCAGTGCGGCAAGGGGGGAAGTGAACACCGGGGAGCTGTTTTTT.

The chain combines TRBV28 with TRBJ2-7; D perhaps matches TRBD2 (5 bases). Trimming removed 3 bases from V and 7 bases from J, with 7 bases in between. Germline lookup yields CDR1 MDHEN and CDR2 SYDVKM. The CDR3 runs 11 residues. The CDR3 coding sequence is TGTGCCAGCAGTTTCAGAGGGGAGCAGTACTTC. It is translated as CASSFRGEQYF.

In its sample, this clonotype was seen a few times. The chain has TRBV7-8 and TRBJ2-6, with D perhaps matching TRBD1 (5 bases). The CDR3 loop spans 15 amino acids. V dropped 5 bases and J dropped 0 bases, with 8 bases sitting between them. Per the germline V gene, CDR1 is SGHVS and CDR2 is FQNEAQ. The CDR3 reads CASSQGSSGANVLTF. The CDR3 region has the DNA TGTGCCAGCAGCCAGGGCAGCTCTGGGGCCAACGTCCTGACTTTC. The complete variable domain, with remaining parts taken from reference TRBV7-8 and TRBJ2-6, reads GAGVSQSPRYKVAKRGQDVALRCDPISGHVSLFWYQQALGQGPEFLTYFQNEAQLDKSGLPSDRFFAERPEGSVSTLKIQRTQQEDSAVYLCASSQGSSGANVLTFGAGSRLTVL.

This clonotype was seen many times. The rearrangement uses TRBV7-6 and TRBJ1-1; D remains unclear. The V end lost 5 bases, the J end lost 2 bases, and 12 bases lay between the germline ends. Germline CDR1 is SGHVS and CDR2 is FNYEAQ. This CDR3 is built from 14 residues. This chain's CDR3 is CASSLEAENTEAFF. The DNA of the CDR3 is TGTGCCAGCAGCCTAGAGGCTGAAAACACTGAAGCTTTCTTT.